Reported below is one T cell receptor beta chain. Its antigen is currently unknown. The record originates from a study of regulatory T cells in long-lasting Graves disease. Turning to the study itself: Graves' patients (newly diagnosed) had been on antithyroid drugs under 3 months.

Arm-PCR of CDR3 regions and iRepertoire HTBI primers were the basis on which TCR beta libraries were built. TCRdb passed the multiplex PCR reads through MiXCR, listing each CDR3 protein once. The table includes 300,000 to 400,000 distinct CDR3 sequences, about 18% detected once. Study-wide results and limits: There were preferences for TRBV28, TRBJ1-2 and TRBJ2-5 in persistent disease.

In germline, CDR1 is LNHDA, CDR2 SQIVND (reference sequence). Trimming left V 5 bases short and J 4 bases short, with 15 bases between. The CDR3 totals 15 residues. Specified time point: newly diagnosed GD, antithyroid drugs for less than 3 months. The TCR library was made from RNA extracted from PBMCs. This material consisted of peripheral blood mononuclear cells (PBMCs), taken at new diagnosis, from a patient treated with antithyroid drugs. This sequence was found in a female donor with Graves disease. The V call is TRBV19, the J call TRBJ1-5; TRBD1 is a possible D gene (6 bases). The CDR3 DNA is TGTGCCAGTAGTGAGGGGGGCTTCGCGAATCAGCCCCAGCATTTT. Encoded protein: CASSEGGFANQPQHF.